The 18 T cell receptor beta chains below come from one sample, sequenced in a study of blood T cell repertoires in COVID-19. Assay: immunoSEQ multiplex PCR; the TCRdb copy retains only in-frame clones and omits some. The sample yields 250,000 to 400,000 clones, approximately 90% seen once. The sequenced sample consisted of peripheral blood. The origin of the receptors is a woman in her 30s with COVID-19, enrolled during active disease.

The chain carries TRBV19 and TRBJ1-5; D remains unclear. Trimming took off 7 bases at V and 6 bases at J, with 10 bases between the two ends. Germline assignment: CDR1 LNHDA and CDR2 SQIVND (reference sequence). CDR3 length: 12 residues. CDR3 in DNA: TGTGCCAGTACCACCGAGGGTCAGCCCCAGCATTTT. This sequence encodes CASTTEGQPQHF.

V is TRBV4-3 and J is TRBJ2-3, with TRBD2 matching over 9 bases. Germline V CDR1 and CDR2: LGHNA, YSLEER. CDR3 length equals 14 residues. V trimming: 3 bases; J trimming: 8 bases; junction bases outside the gene matches: 6. The CDR3 bases are TGCGCCAGCAGCCAGACTAGCGGTAAAGTTACGCAGTATTTT. Translated, it gives CASSQTSGKVTQYF.

V and J are TRBV11-2 and TRBJ1-4; D perhaps matches TRBD1 (6 bases). Between the trimmed V and J ends, which lost 1 base and 1 base, there was a span of 10 bases. Germline lookup yields CDR1 SGHAT and CDR2 FQNNGV. The CDR3 has 16 amino acids. CDR3 nucleotide sequence: TGTGCCAGCAGCTTAGTGAGGGGGGGAACTAATGAAAAACTGTTTTTT. Protein: CASSLVRGGTNEKLFF.

CDR3 loop: CASTAGTSSYEQYF. DNA of the CDR3: TGCGCCAGCACTGCAGGGACATCCTCCTACGAGCAGTACTTC. The chain carries TRBV10-2 and TRBJ2-7; weak D call: TRBD1 (6 bases). The germline V gene encodes CDR1 WSHSY and CDR2 SAAADI. The V end lost 7 bases, the J end lost 0 bases, and 13 bases lay between the germline ends. CDR3 length equals 14 residues.

This sequence joins TRBV5-6 and TRBJ1-3; D possibly corresponds to TRBD1 (5 bases). Trimming cost V 2 bases and J 0 bases, with 15 bases left between them. Per germline, CDR1 SGHDT and CDR2 YYEEEE. The CDR3 sequence is 17 residues long. CDR3 nucleotides: TGTGCCAGCAGCTTATTGCAGGGTGCTGGCTCTGGAAACACCATATATTTT. Its translation is CASSLLQGAGSGNTIYF.

V usage is TRBV10-3 and J usage is TRBJ2-1; D is unclear. Germline-derived CDR1 and CDR2 are ENHRY and SYGVKD. V was pared by 5 bases and J by 5 bases, with 7 bases between. This CDR3 region has 12 residues. The CDR3 is CAISRVDNEQFF. CDR3 sequence (DNA): TGTGCCATCAGTCGGGTAGACAATGAGCAGTTCTTC.

V is TRBV11-3 and J is TRBJ1-2, with TRBD1 matching 10 bases. The CDR3 has 16 residues. V lost 5 bases to trimming and J lost 1 base; unmatched junction nucleotides: 7. Looked up from germline, CDR1 is SGHNT and CDR2 is YENEEA. Here the CDR3 DNA reads TGTGCCAGCAGCCACCGAAGGGACAGGGGTAACTATGGCTACACCTTC. Translation: CASSHRRDRGNYGYTF. Combining the CDR3 with reference TRBV11-3 and TRBJ1-2 gives the whole variable domain EAGVVQSPRYKIIEKKQPVAFWCNPISGHNTLYWYLQNLGQGPELLIRYENEEAVDDSQLPKDRFSAERLKGVDSTLKIQPAELGDSAVYLCASSHRRDRGNYGYTFGSGTRLTVV.

This sequence joins TRBV3-1 (or the pseudogene TRBV3-2) and TRBJ2-1, with 8 bases identical to TRBD2. The trim removed 1 base at V and 5 bases at J, leaving 4 bases unmatched. Germline V CDR1 and CDR2: LGHDT, YNNKEL (reference sequence). The CDR3 covers 15 residues. For the CDR3, the DNA is TGTGCCAGCAGCCAAGCGGGGGGGCCACACAATGAGCAGTTCTTC. It codes for CASSQAGGPHNEQFF.

The gene calls are TRBV5-1 and TRBJ2-7; 9 bases match TRBD1. The germline V gene encodes CDR1 SGHRS and CDR2 YFSETQ. The CDR3 covers 14 residues. Germline trimming cut 4 bases from V and 7 bases from J; bases unmatched to any gene: 9. For the CDR3, the DNA is TGCGCCAGCAGCCTAAAACAGGGGGCGGAGGAGCAGTACTTC. Protein product: CASSLKQGAEEQYF.

The chain has TRBV5-1 and TRBJ2-5; D may be TRBD2 (5 bases). Germline V gene sequence: CDR1 SGHRS, CDR2 YFSETQ. The CDR3 sequence is 15 residues long. Trimming took off 4 bases at V and 3 bases at J, with 16 bases between the two ends. The CDR3 sequence: CASSQRGGLEETQYF. The CDR3 DNA sequence: TGCGCCAGCAGCCAAAGAGGAGGACTCGAAGAGACCCAGTACTTC.

Only one count was recorded for this clone. The rearrangement joins TRBV5-6 to TRBJ1-3, with 7 bases aligning to TRBD1. CDR3 size: 15 residues. Trimming cost V 6 bases and J 2 bases; bases outside gene matches: 8. CDR1 and CDR2 (germline): SGHDT, YYEEEE. For the CDR3, the DNA is TGTGCCAGCAACCCAAGGGGGCAGGCTGGAAACACCATATATTTT. This encodes CASNPRGQAGNTIYF. The whole variable domain, filled in from reference TRBV5-6 and TRBJ1-3, reads DAGVTQSPTHLIKTRGQQVTLRCSPKSGHDTVSWYQQALGQGPQFIFQYYEEEERQRGNFPDRFSGHQFPNYSSELNVNALLLGDSALYLCASNPRGQAGNTIYFGEGSWLTVV.

This clone has just one count. This chain links TRBV2 with TRBJ1-1; the D gene is possibly TRBD1 (5 bases). The CDR3 is made up of 13 amino acids. Germline lookup yields CDR1 SNHLY and CDR2 FYNNEI. The ends were cut back, 7 bases at V and 0 bases at J, with 9 bases in the middle. The DNA of the CDR3 is TGTGCCAGCACCGAAGGGGTGAACACTGAAGCTTTCTTT. This encodes CASTEGVNTEAFF.

The chain joins TRBV9 to TRBJ2-3; D is possibly TRBD1 (5 bases). The CDR3 runs to 14 residues. Trimming shortened V by 3 bases and J by 6 bases, and 14 bases separated the two germline ends. Germline CDR1 is SGDLS and CDR2 is YYNGEE. The CDR3 sequence: CASSGGSPGDTQYF. CDR3 nucleotide sequence: TGTGCCAGCAGCGGCGGCTCACCAGGGGATACGCAGTATTTT.

The rearrangement joins TRBV29-1 to TRBJ2-2; 14 nucleotides match TRBD2. The CDR3 is made up of 15 amino acids. Trimming at V came to 6 bases and at J to 4 bases, leaving 4 bases not matched to a gene. Per germline, CDR1 SQVTM and CDR2 ANQGSEA. CDR3 nucleotide sequence: TGCAGCGTAAATGGACTAGCGGGGGGCACCGGGGAGCTGTTTTTT. This encodes CSVNGLAGGTGELFF.

This chain connects TRBV3-1 (or the pseudogene TRBV3-2) to TRBJ1-1; 8 nucleotides line up with TRBD1. The CDR3 loop spans 15 amino acids. Per the germline V gene, CDR1 is LGHDT and CDR2 is YNNKEL (reference sequence). Losses at the gene ends were 3 bases for V and 7 bases for J; bases not matched to a gene: 10. The chain's CDR3 is CASSQLLTGASEAFF. The CDR3 DNA is TGTGCCAGCAGCCAGCTACTGACAGGGGCTAGTGAAGCTTTCTTT.

The J gene is TRBJ2-1, the V gene TRBV9; a weak D match, TRBD1 (6 bases). Between the trimmed V and J ends, which lost 2 bases and 8 bases, there was a span of 17 bases. The CDR3 covers 15 residues. CDR1 SGDLS and CDR2 YYNGEE come from the germline V gene. In DNA form, the CDR3 reads TGTGCCAGCAGCGTGGGGGCAGGGAGAGGCGATGAGCAGTTCTTC. Its protein product is CASSVGAGRGDEQFF.

This clone was detected a few times. Other DNA sequences in the same sample also yield this CDR3. This chain uses TRBV7-6 with TRBJ2-2; D is undetermined. Germline V gene lookup returns CDR1 SGHVS and CDR2 FNYEAQ. This CDR3 region has 16 residues. Deletions cut 1 base from V and 6 bases from J, with 15 bases between. The CDR3 nucleotides are TGTGCCAGCAGCTTAGTATTCGGCGAAGAGGCCGGGGAGCTGTTTTTT. Its protein is CASSLVFGEEAGELFF.

J is TRBJ1-1 and V is TRBV7-9; no firm D call. The CDR3 is 14 residues long. Germline V CDR1 and CDR2: SEHNR, FQNEAQ (reference sequence). Trimming removed 5 bases at V and 1 base at J, with 11 bases between. CDR3 sequence: CASSPSGSNTEAFF. DNA for the CDR3: TGTGCCAGCAGCCCCTCGGGTTCGAACACTGAAGCTTTCTTT.